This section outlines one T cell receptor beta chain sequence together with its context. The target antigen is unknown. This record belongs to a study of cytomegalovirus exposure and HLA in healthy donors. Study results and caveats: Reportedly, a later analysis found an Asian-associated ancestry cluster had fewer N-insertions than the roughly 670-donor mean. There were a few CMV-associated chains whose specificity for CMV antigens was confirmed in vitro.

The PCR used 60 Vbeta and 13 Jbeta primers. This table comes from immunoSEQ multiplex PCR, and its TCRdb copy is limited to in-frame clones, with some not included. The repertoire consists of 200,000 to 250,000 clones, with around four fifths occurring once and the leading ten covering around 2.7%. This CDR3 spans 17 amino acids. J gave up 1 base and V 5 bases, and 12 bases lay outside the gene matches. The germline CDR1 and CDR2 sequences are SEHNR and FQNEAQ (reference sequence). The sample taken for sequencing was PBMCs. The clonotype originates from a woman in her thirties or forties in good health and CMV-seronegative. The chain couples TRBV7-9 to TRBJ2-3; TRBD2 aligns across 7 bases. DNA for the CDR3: TGTGCCAGCAGCGGCCGTTTTAGACGGGGGGGCACAGATACGCAGTATTTT. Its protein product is CASSGRFRRGGTDTQYF.